This T cell receptor beta chain was observed in a study of T cells in Graves' hyperthyroidism and ophthalmopathy. Clinical symptoms, serum thyroxine, TRAb, thyroid ultrasound and orbital computed tomography informed diagnoses. Using RNA transcripts as the source, TCR beta CDR3 regions were amplified. TCR CDR3 regions were first amplified by RT-PCR with HTBI primers. TCRdb reprocessed the multiplex PCR reads via MiXCR and lists one record per CDR3 protein. The table records approximately 360,000 distinct CDR3 sequences, 15% to 18% of them present only once. This clonotype was counted many times. Germline V gives CDR1 MNHEY, CDR2 SVGEGT. The CDR3 is 13 residues long. The ends lost 6 bases at V and 5 bases at J; junction bases unmatched: 4.

V is TRBV6-2 or TRBV6-3 and J is TRBJ1-2; TRBD1 agrees at 9 bases. The source material was blood. The receptor comes from a woman aged 18-35 years with Graves' hyperthyroidism that later progressed to Graves' ophthalmopathy. CDR3 sequence (DNA): TGTGCCAGCAGCCGGACAGGGGAATATGGCTACACCTTC. Translation gives CASSRTGEYGYTF.